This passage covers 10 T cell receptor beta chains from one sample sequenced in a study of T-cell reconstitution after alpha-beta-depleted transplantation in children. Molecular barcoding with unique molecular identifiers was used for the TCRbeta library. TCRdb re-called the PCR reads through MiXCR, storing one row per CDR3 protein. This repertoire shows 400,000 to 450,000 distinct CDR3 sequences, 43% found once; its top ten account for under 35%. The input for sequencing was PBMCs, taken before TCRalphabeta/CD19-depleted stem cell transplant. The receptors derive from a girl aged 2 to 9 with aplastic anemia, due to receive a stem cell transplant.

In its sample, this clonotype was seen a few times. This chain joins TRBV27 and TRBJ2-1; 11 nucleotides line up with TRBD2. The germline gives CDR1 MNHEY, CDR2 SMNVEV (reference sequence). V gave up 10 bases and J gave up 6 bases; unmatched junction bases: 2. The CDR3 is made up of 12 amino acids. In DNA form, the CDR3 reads TGTGCCACCGGGACTAGCGGCAATGAGCAGTTCTTC. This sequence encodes CATGTSGNEQFF.

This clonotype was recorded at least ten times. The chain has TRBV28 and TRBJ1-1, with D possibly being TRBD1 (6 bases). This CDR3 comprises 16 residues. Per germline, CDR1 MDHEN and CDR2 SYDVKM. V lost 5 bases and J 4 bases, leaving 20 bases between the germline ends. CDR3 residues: CASSLGTTGTSTEAFF. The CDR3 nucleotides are TGTGCCAGCAGTCTTGGGACAACAGGGACATCCACTGAAGCTTTCTTT. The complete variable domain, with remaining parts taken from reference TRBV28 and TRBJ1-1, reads DVKVTQSSRYLVKRTGEKVFLECVQDMDHENMFWYRQDPGLGLRLIYFSYDVKMKEKGDIPEGYSVSREKKERFSLILESASTNQTSMYLCASSLGTTGTSTEAFFGQGTRLTVV.

CDR3: CASSHGANVLTF. As DNA, the CDR3 is TGTGCCAGCAGCCACGGGGCCAACGTCCTGACTTTC. V is TRBV3-1 and J is TRBJ2-6, with unresolved D. CDR3 length equals 12 residues. Trimming shortened V by 3 bases and J by 4 bases, and 1 base separated the two germline ends. The germline V gene has CDR1 LGHDT and CDR2 YNNKEL (reference sequence).

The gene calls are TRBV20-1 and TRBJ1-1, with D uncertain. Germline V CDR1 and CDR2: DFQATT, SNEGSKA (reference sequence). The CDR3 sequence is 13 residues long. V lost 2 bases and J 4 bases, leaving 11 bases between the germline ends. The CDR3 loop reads CSARKGWGTEAFF. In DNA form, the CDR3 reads TGCAGTGCTAGAAAAGGGTGGGGCACTGAAGCTTTCTTT.

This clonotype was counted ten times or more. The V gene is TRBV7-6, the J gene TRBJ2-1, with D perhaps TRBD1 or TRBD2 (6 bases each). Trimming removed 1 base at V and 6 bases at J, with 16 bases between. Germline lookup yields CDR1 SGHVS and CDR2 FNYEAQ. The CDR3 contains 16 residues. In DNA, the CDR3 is TGTGCCAGCAGCTTAGTAGGGGGGTTACCGGGCAATGAGCAGTTCTTC. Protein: CASSLVGGLPGNEQFF.

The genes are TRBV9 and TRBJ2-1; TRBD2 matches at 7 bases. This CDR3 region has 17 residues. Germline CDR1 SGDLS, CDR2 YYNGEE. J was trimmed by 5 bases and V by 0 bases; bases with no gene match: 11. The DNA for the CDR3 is TGTGCCAGCAGCGTAGCTTTAGGGGCTAGCGGAGACAATGAGCAGTTCTTC. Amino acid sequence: CASSVALGASGDNEQFF. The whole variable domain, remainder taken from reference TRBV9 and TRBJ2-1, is DSGVTQTPKHLITATGQRVTLRCSPRSGDLSVYWYQQSLDQGLQFLIQYYNGEERAKGNILERFSAQQFPDLHSELNLSSLELGDSALYFCASSVALGASGDNEQFFGPGTRLTVL.

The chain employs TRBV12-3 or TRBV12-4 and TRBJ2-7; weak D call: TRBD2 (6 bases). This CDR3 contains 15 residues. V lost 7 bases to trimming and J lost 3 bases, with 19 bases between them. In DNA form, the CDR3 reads TGTGCCAGCATTGGAAGGGGACTTCTAGGCTACGAGCAGTACTTC. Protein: CASIGRGLLGYEQYF.

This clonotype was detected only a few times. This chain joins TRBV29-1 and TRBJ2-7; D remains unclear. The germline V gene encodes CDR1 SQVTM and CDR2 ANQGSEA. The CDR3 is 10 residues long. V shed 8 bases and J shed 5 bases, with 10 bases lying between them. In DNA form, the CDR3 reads TGCAGCCTTGGGCCCCACGAGCAGTACTTC. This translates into CSLGPHEQYF.

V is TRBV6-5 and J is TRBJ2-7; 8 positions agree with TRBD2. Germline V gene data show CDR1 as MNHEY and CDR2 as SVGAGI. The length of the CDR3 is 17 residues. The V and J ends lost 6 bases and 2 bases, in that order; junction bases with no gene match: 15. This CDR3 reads CASSPFTGAGGPYEQYF. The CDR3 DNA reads TGTGCCAGCAGCCCCTTTACTGGGGCGGGAGGTCCCTACGAGCAGTACTTC.

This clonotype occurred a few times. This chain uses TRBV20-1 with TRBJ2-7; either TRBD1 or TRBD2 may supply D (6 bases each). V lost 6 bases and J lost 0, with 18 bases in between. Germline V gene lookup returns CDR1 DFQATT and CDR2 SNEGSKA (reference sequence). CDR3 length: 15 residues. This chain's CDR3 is CSAPIEGEVSYEQYF. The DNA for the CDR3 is TGCAGTGCCCCGATAGAGGGGGAGGTCTCCTACGAGCAGTACTTC.